One sample yielded the 23 T cell receptor beta chains listed below, sequenced in a study of CD8 T cells in Susac syndrome. Random hexamers were used to reverse transcribe an amount of roughly 0.45 to 1 ug RNA. TCRdb re-called the immunoSEQ multiplex PCR reads with MiXCR, one entry per CDR3 protein. This sample yields more than 200,000 distinct CDR3 sequences, of which 80% to 95% are seen a single time; 0.1% to 0.15% belongs to the top ten. Specimen: CD8+ T cells from PBMCs. The origin of the receptors is a human donor with multiple sclerosis.

This chain connects TRBV7-9 to TRBJ1-3; possibly TRBD1 for D (6 bases). The V gene lost 0 bases and the J gene lost 2 bases, with 8 bases spanning the gap. Per germline, CDR1 SEHNR and CDR2 FQNEAQ (reference sequence). The CDR3 runs 15 residues. The DNA of the CDR3 is TGTGCCAGCAGCTTAGCGGGGGCTACTGGAAACACCATATATTTT. Amino acid sequence: CASSLAGATGNTIYF.

This chain connects TRBV27 to TRBJ2-1; the D gene could be TRBD1 or TRBD2 (5 bases each). The CDR3 consists of 16 residues. Trimming pared 6 bases from V and 3 bases from J, leaving 18 bases between. Germline-derived CDR1 and CDR2 are MNHEY and SMNVEV (reference sequence). In DNA, the CDR3 is TGTGCCAGCAGCCCCCAGGGACCGATTGGCTACAATGAGCAGTTCTTC. Its translation: CASSPQGPIGYNEQFF.

The chain links TRBV5-1 to TRBJ2-4; 7 bases map to TRBD2. Germline V gene data show CDR1 as SGHRS and CDR2 as YFSETQ. The CDR3 extends over 17 amino acids. Unmatched junction bases numbered 6, after V lost 0 bases and J lost 0 bases. The CDR3 coding sequence is TGCGCCAGCAGCTTGGTTTCTAGCGGCCTAGCCAAAAACATTCAGTACTTC. The encoded protein is CASSLVSSGLAKNIQYF.

This chain links TRBV30 with TRBJ1-1; TRBD1 might be the D (6 bases). Deletions cut 0 bases from V and 0 bases from J, with 17 bases between. Germline V CDR1 and CDR2: GTSNPN, SVGIG (reference sequence). CDR3 length: 17 amino acids. In DNA form, the CDR3 reads TGTGCCTGGAGTGTAAATTGGGGGCGACCGCTGAACACTGAAGCTTTCTTT. It specifies CAWSVNWGRPLNTEAFF.

The chain uses TRBV4-1 and TRBJ2-1; no reliable D call. The CDR3 is made up of 16 amino acids. V was shortened by 1 base and J by 0 bases, with 10 bases between the two germline ends. Germline V CDR1 and CDR2: MGHRA, YSYEKL. CDR3 protein: CASSQVGASSYNEQFF. CDR3 DNA sequence: TGCGCCAGCAGCCAAGTTGGCGCCTCCTCCTACAATGAGCAGTTCTTC.

The chain links TRBV12-3 or TRBV12-4 to TRBJ2-2; 8 bases fit TRBD2. The J segment lost 7 bases and the V segment lost 8 bases, leaving 18 bases of the junction unmatched. This CDR3 is 17 amino acids long. CDR3 in DNA: TGTGCCAGCCTCCGAAAGATTGGGACTAGGGAATTCGGGGAGCTGTTTTTT. Protein product: CASLRKIGTREFGELFF.

The chain is built from TRBV28 and TRBJ2-1; 7 bases are shared with TRBD2. Trimming removed 5 bases from V and 5 bases from J; junction bases left unmatched: 9. The CDR3 is 15 residues long. Germline V gene sequence: CDR1 MDHEN, CDR2 SYDVKM. CDR3 sequence reads: CASSRGLVGNNEQFF. For the CDR3, the DNA is TGTGCCAGCAGTCGTGGACTAGTAGGAAACAATGAGCAGTTCTTC.

This clonotype appeared once. This chain links TRBV2 with TRBJ2-5; 11 positions match TRBD2. V lost 4 bases to trimming and J lost 4 bases; unmatched junction nucleotides: 5. Germline assignment: CDR1 SNHLY and CDR2 FYNNEI. The CDR3 has 15 amino acids. The CDR3 DNA sequence: TGTGCCAGCAGTGGGCCTAGCGGGAGGATAGAGACCCAGTACTTC. Translated, it gives CASSGPSGRIETQYF.

This chain joins TRBV7-9 and TRBJ1-2, with TRBD1 matching 8 bases. The trim removed 4 bases at V and 4 bases at J, leaving 5 bases unmatched. Germline assignment: CDR1 SEHNR and CDR2 FQNEAQ (reference sequence). The CDR3 sequence is 14 residues long. In DNA form, the CDR3 reads TGTGCCAGCAGCTCACAGGACAGGGTCTATGGCTACACCTTC. Its translation is CASSSQDRVYGYTF. Supplemented by reference TRBV7-9 and TRBJ1-2, the full variable domain reads DTGVSQNPRHKITKRGQNVTFRCDPISEHNRLYWYRQTLGQGPEFLTYFQNEAQLEKSRLLSDRFSAERPKGSFSTLEIQRTEQGDSAMYLCASSSQDRVYGYTFGSGTRLTVV.

Written as DNA, the CDR3 is TGTGCCATCAGTGAGACTAGCGGGTACGAGCAGTACTTC. Translating it yields CAISETSGYEQYF. This chain links TRBV10-3 with TRBJ2-7, with TRBD2 matching 9 bases. Germline trimming cut 2 bases from V and 4 bases from J; bases unmatched to any gene: 0. The CDR3 loop spans 13 amino acids. Germline V gene data show CDR1 as ENHRY and CDR2 as SYGVKD.

This chain uses TRBV9 with TRBJ2-7; either TRBD1 or TRBD2 may fit D (6 bases each). Germline CDR1 is SGDLS and CDR2 is YYNGEE. CDR3 length equals 14 residues. V was clipped by 2 bases and J by 2 bases, with 11 bases between them. CDR3 loop: CASSVSGAAYEQYF. CDR3 nucleotide sequence: TGTGCCAGCAGCGTTTCGGGGGCGGCCTACGAGCAGTACTTC.

This clonotype came up once. The chain has TRBV5-6 and TRBJ1-1; a weak D match, TRBD1 (6 bases). Germline CDR1 reads SGHDT; CDR2 reads YYEEEE. Trimming removed 3 bases at V and 10 bases at J, with 13 bases between. The CDR3 is 12 residues long. This chain's CDR3 is CASSWGAGLAFF. DNA for the CDR3: TGTGCCAGCAGCTGGGGGGCAGGGTTAGCTTTCTTT.

This CDR3 reads CASSPGQVAYEQYF. CDR3 DNA: TGTGCCAGCAGCCCGGGACAGGTCGCCTACGAGCAGTACTTC. The V and J genes are TRBV5-4 and TRBJ2-7; 8 bases line up with TRBD1. V gave up 4 bases and J gave up 2 bases; unmatched junction bases: 5. Germline V gene lookup returns CDR1 SGHNT and CDR2 YYREEE (reference sequence). The CDR3 has 14 amino acids.

The chain is built from TRBV9 and TRBJ2-1; 13 bases are shared with TRBD2. Trimming took 3 bases from V and 3 from J; bases not matched to a gene: 3. The CDR3 has 16 amino acids. The germline gives CDR1 SGDLS, CDR2 YYNGEE. CDR3 coding DNA: TGTGCCAGCAGCGCGACTAGCGGGAGGAACTACAATGAGCAGTTCTTC. Translated, it gives CASSATSGRNYNEQFF.

This clonotype has just a few counts. This sequence joins TRBV27 and TRBJ2-7; possibly TRBD1 for D (6 bases). Germline values: CDR1 MNHEY, CDR2 SMNVEV (reference sequence). Trimming shortened V by 5 bases and J by 2 bases, and 10 bases separated the two germline ends. This CDR3 comprises 13 residues. This CDR3 reads CASSQGPTYEQYF. For the CDR3, the DNA is TGTGCCAGCAGTCAGGGGCCCACCTACGAGCAGTACTTC.

V gene TRBV27 combines with J gene TRBJ2-3, with 8 bases lining up with TRBD2. CDR3 length equals 15 residues. Per germline, CDR1 MNHEY and CDR2 SMNVEV (reference sequence). The ends lost 5 bases at V and 1 base at J; junction bases unmatched: 5. In DNA form, the CDR3 reads TGTGCCAGCAGTCCCCAACTAGCGGGCACAGATACGCAGTATTTT. Amino acid sequence: CASSPQLAGTDTQYF.

The V call is TRBV4-2, the J call TRBJ1-4, with D unresolved. The CDR3 runs to 16 residues. In germline, CDR1 is LGHNA, CDR2 YNFKEQ. The V end lost 4 bases, the J end lost 0 bases, and 12 bases lay between the germline ends. The CDR3 sequence is CASSPGERTTNEKLFF. The CDR3 DNA sequence: TGTGCCAGCAGCCCCGGGGAGAGGACAACTAATGAAAAACTGTTTTTT.

The J gene is TRBJ1-1, the V gene TRBV6-1; TRBD1 is a possible D gene (5 bases). CDR1 MNHNS and CDR2 SASEGT come from the germline V gene. The length of the CDR3 is 17 residues. Trimming left V 5 bases short and J 0 bases short, with 19 bases between. The CDR3 DNA sequence: TGTGCCAGCAGTCTCCCTTCAGGCGGGGGACTGAACACTGAAGCTTTCTTT. Translating it yields CASSLPSGGGLNTEAFF.

This sequence joins TRBV6-5 and TRBJ2-1; D not resolved. V was cut by 0 bases and J by 6 bases, with 6 bases left in between. This CDR3 spans 13 amino acids. From germline, CDR1 is MNHEY and CDR2 SVGAGI. The chain's CDR3 is CASSYSTSNEQFF. CDR3 nucleotides: TGTGCCAGCAGTTACTCGACTTCCAATGAGCAGTTCTTC.

The chain couples TRBV9 to TRBJ2-7; 8 bases agree with TRBD2. The CDR3 has 15 residues. The germline V gene encodes CDR1 SGDLS and CDR2 YYNGEE. The J segment lost 3 bases and the V segment lost 0 bases, leaving 5 bases of the junction unmatched. DNA for the CDR3: TGTGCCAGCAGCGTAGCAGCGGGAGTTAGCTACGAGCAGTACTTC. As protein: CASSVAAGVSYEQYF. The whole variable domain, remainder taken from reference TRBV9 and TRBJ2-7, is DSGVTQTPKHLITATGQRVTLRCSPRSGDLSVYWYQQSLDQGLQFLIQYYNGEERAKGNILERFSAQQFPDLHSELNLSSLELGDSALYFCASSVAAGVSYEQYFGPGTRLTVT.

The chain has TRBV20-1 and TRBJ2-7; possible D gene TRBD1, 6 bases. This CDR3 spans 14 amino acids. Trimming pared 0 bases from V and 2 bases from J, leaving 11 bases between. Germline CDR1 reads DFQATT; CDR2 reads SNEGSKA (reference sequence). The DNA for the CDR3 is TGCAGTGCTAGAGATACAGGGAAACCCTACGAGCAGTACTTC. It encodes CSARDTGKPYEQYF.

The chain links TRBV11-3 to TRBJ1-1; TRBD1 matches 8 bases. V gave up 4 bases and J gave up 1 base; unmatched junction bases: 2. The CDR3 runs 14 residues. The germline CDR1 and CDR2 sequences are SGHNT and YENEEA. The CDR3 DNA is TGTGCCAGCAGCTCTGGGACAGGGAACACTGAAGCTTTCTTT. Translated, it gives CASSSGTGNTEAFF.

This chain connects TRBV23-1 to TRBJ1-1; D is ambiguous. TRBV23-1 is an ORF, and what it does is uncertain. The CDR3 loop spans 16 amino acids. V was clipped by 0 bases and J by 2 bases, with 13 bases between them. The CDR3 spells CASSQSGRRPNTEAFF. CDR3 coding DNA: TGCGCCAGCAGTCAATCGGGCAGGAGGCCTAACACTGAAGCTTTCTTT.